These T cell receptor beta chains were read from a single sample in a study of blood T cells in healthy people across ages. Via MiXCR, TCRdb re-called the 5' RACE reads, giving one row per CDR3 protein. The sample carries about 640,000 distinct CDR3 sequences, under 70% recorded once. The specimen sequenced was blood. Receptors were obtained from a man aged 60 to 75 in good health. Both conserved end residues are part of each CDR3. The D gene is left open where the match is weak. The size of a clone is reported for some rows only, either as once, few or many, or as a class for expanded clones.

clone_size,j_call,d_call,v_call,cdr3_aa,cdr3_nt
few,TRBJ1-6,TRBD1,TRBV6-5,CASALGTGGSPLHF,TGTGCCAGTGCCCTCGGGACAGGGGGATCACCCCTCCACTTT
.,TRBJ2-2,.,TRBV7-2,CASSFASLGELFF,TGTGCCAGCAGCTTTGCGTCCCTCGGGGAGCTGTTTTTT
.,TRBJ2-7,.,TRBV4-1,CASSQALSGYEQYF,TGCGCCAGCAGCCAAGCGCTGTCGGGGTACGAGCAGTACTTC
.,TRBJ2-3,TRBD2,TRBV10-3,CAITSGGTDTQYF,TGTGCCATCACTAGCGGGGGCACAGATACGCAGTATTTT
once,TRBJ2-5,.,TRBV20-1,CSARGTEQETQYF,TGCAGTGCTAGAGGGACAGAGCAAGAGACCCAGTACTTC
.,TRBJ2-1,TRBD2,TRBV11-2,CASSLRLAANNEQFF,TGTGCCAGCAGCTTAAGACTAGCGGCAAACAATGAGCAGTTCTTC
.,TRBJ2-7,.,TRBV5-1,CASSLRQGIRSYEQYF,TGCGCCAGCAGCTTGCGTCAGGGGATTAGGTCCTACGAGCAGTACTTC
few,TRBJ2-7,.,TRBV6-1,CASSDLGQIPYEQYF,TGTGCCAGCAGTGACTTGGGGCAGATCCCCTACGAGCAGTACTTC
.,TRBJ1-2,TRBD1,TRBV12-3/TRBV12-4,CASSATGGGGYTF,TGTGCCAGCAGTGCGACAGGGGGCGGCGGCTACACCTTC
.,TRBJ2-5,.,TRBV15,CATSRELPQETQYF,TGTGCCACCAGCAGGGAATTACCCCAAGAGACCCAGTACTTC
.,TRBJ2-5,.,TRBV10-1,CASSEALWETQYF,TGCGCCAGCAGTGAGGCGCTATGGGAGACCCAGTACTTC
.,TRBJ2-5,.,TRBV10-2,CASSDLGASETQYF,TGCGCCAGCAGTGATCTGGGGGCTAGTGAGACCCAGTACTTC
.,TRBJ2-6,.,TRBV12-3/TRBV12-4,CASSFRGAGANVLTF,TGTGCCAGCAGTTTCAGGGGCGCTGGGGCCAACGTCCTGACTTTC
.,TRBJ2-1,.,TRBV9,CASIRAYNEQFF,TGTGCCAGCATCCGAGCTTACAATGAGCAGTTCTTC
.,TRBJ2-3,TRBD2,TRBV7-9,CASSRRLAGPTDTQYF,TGTGCCAGCAGCCGAAGACTAGCGGGGCCCACAGATACGCAGTATTTT
.,TRBJ2-5,TRBD1,TRBV5-5,CASSPAIGTGGVKTQYF,TGTGCCAGCAGCCCGGCCATAGGGACAGGGGGCGTAAAGACCCAGTACTTC
.,TRBJ1-2,.,TRBV14,CASSQLGARGDGYTF,TGTGCCAGCAGCCAACTGGGGGCCCGGGGGGATGGCTACACCTTC
many,TRBJ2-2,.,TRBV6-5,CASSRMNTGELFF,TGTGCCAGCAGTCGGATGAACACCGGGGAGCTGTTTTTT
few,TRBJ2-5,.,TRBV6-6,CASSSAGYQETQYF,TGTGCCAGCAGTTCAGCAGGGTACCAAGAGACCCAGTACTTC
.,TRBJ2-1,TRBD2,TRBV20-1,CSARVGTSGSNEQFF,TGCAGTGCTAGAGTAGGGACTAGCGGGTCCAATGAGCAGTTCTTC
few,TRBJ2-3,.,TRBV20-1,CSANIAGTQYF,TGCAGTGCTAACATTGCGGGAACCCAGTATTTT
.,TRBJ2-5,TRBD1,TRBV12-3/TRBV12-4,CASSLEGQGAETQYF,TGTGCCAGCAGTTTAGAGGGACAGGGGGCGGAGACCCAGTACTTC
few,TRBJ2-1,.,TRBV5-1,CASSWGLAYDNEQFF,TGCGCCAGCAGCTGGGGGCTAGCCTACGACAATGAGCAGTTCTTC
.,TRBJ1-1,.,TRBV27,CASSWGTSNTEAFF,TGTGCCAGCAGTTGGGGGACCTCCAACACTGAAGCTTTCTTT
once,TRBJ2-3,TRBD2,TRBV9,CASSVRGAGGPTDTQYF,TGTGCCAGCAGCGTCCGGGGAGCGGGGGGCCCCACAGATACGCAGTATTTT
.,TRBJ2-3,.,TRBV7-2,CASSFRVTTDTQYF,TGTGCCAGCAGCTTTAGGGTTACGACAGATACGCAGTATTTT
once,TRBJ2-3,.,TRBV29-1,CSVVGRSVRADTQYF,TGCAGCGTTGTAGGCCGGTCCGTCCGGGCAGATACGCAGTATTTT
.,TRBJ2-1,.,TRBV4-2,CASSQDSNLWVDEQFF,TGTGCCAGCAGCCAAGATTCCAACCTGTGGGTAGATGAGCAGTTCTTC
.,TRBJ2-7,.,TRBV20-1,CGASSGGNEQYF,TGCGGTGCCTCCTCCGGGGGAAACGAGCAGTACTTC
.,TRBJ1-1,.,TRBV3-1,CASSQGPGRNTEAFF,TGTGCCAGCAGCCAAGGGCCAGGACGGAACACTGAAGCTTTCTTT
.,TRBJ1-6,TRBD1,TRBV5-1,CTSSLTTGDSEKGSPLHF,TGCACCAGCAGCTTGACTACCGGGGACAGCGAGAAGGGTTCACCCCTCCACTTT
.,TRBJ1-4,.,TRBV6-5,CANSYSEGSEKLFF,TGTGCCAACAGTTACTCTGAGGGTAGCGAAAAACTGTTTTTT
few,TRBJ2-1,TRBD2,TRBV20-1,CSARGPRAGGAGQFF,TGCAGTGCTAGAGGCCCTCGAGCGGGGGGTGCGGGACAGTTCTTC
.,TRBJ2-7,.,TRBV4-1,CASSWAESYEQYF,TGCGCCAGCAGTTGGGCAGAGTCCTACGAGCAGTACTTC
once,TRBJ2-1,TRBD2,TRBV29-1,CSAPGTSGAHNEQFF,TGCAGCGCCCCCGGGACTAGCGGGGCCCACAATGAGCAGTTCTTC
.,TRBJ1-4,.,TRBV25-1,CASIDVNEKLFF,TGTGCCAGCATCGACGTTAATGAAAAACTGTTTTTT
.,TRBJ2-3,.,TRBV20-1,CAQAGTSTDTQYF,TGCGCCCAAGCGGGGACAAGCACAGATACGCAGTATTTT
.,TRBJ2-2,TRBD1,TRBV9,CASSPRQGWNTGELFF,TGTGCCAGCAGCCCCCGACAGGGGTGGAACACCGGGGAGCTGTTTTTT
few,TRBJ1-6,TRBD1,TRBV20-1,CSARTGGASPLHF,TGCAGTGCTAGGACAGGGGGAGCGTCACCCCTCCACTTT
.,TRBJ2-1,.,TRBV25-1,CASSAGPGDEQFF,TGTGCCAGCAGTGCCGGTCCGGGGGATGAGCAGTTCTTC
.,TRBJ2-7,.,TRBV3-1,CASSRLLEQYF,TGTGCCAGCAGCCGACTCCTCGAGCAGTACTTC
once,TRBJ2-7,.,TRBV12-3/TRBV12-4,CASLGNGYIDEQYF,TGTGCCAGCCTGGGAAATGGGTATATCGACGAGCAGTACTTC
.,TRBJ1-4,.,TRBV7-2,CASSEGLNNEKLFF,TGTGCCAGCAGCGAAGGACTGAATAATGAAAAACTGTTTTTT
.,TRBJ1-6,.,TRBV25-1,CASRAPNSPLHF,TGTGCCAGCAGAGCACCGAATTCACCCCTCCACTTT
.,TRBJ2-1,.,TRBV4-1,CASSQGPLVNEQFF,TGCGCCAGCAGCCAAGGGCCCTTAGTCAATGAGCAGTTCTTC
few,TRBJ1-1,.,TRBV3-1,CASSQPGRTNTEAFF,TGTGCCAGCAGCCAACCTGGACGTACGAACACTGAAGCTTTCTTT
.,TRBJ2-3,.,TRBV29-1,CSVSGTSKTDTQYF,TGCAGTGTCTCGGGCACCTCGAAAACAGATACGCAGTATTTT
.,TRBJ2-5,.,TRBV11-2,CASSSSRTQYF,TGTGCCAGCAGCTCCTCTAGGACCCAGTACTTC
.,TRBJ2-1,.,TRBV4-2,CASSQPRTGSYTEQFF,TGTGCCAGCAGCCAACCAAGGACGGGATCCTACACTGAGCAGTTCTTC
few,TRBJ2-5,TRBD2,TRBV7-2,CASSLGLAAETQYF,TGTGCCAGCAGCTTAGGACTAGCGGCAGAGACCCAGTACTTC
few,TRBJ1-2,.,TRBV3-1,CASSQGTAKGYTF,TGTGCCAGCAGCCAAGGCACTGCCAAAGGCTACACCTTC
.,TRBJ2-5,.,TRBV18,CASSSETISGTQYF,TGTGCCAGCTCTTCCGAGACTATAAGTGGGACCCAGTACTTC